These T cell receptor beta chains were read from a single sample in a study of neoadjuvant anti-PD-1 for oral cavity cancer. Method: immunoSEQ multiplex PCR; TCRdb's copy keeps in-frame clones and lacks some. The sample has some 7,400 clones; over 45% are singletons. The sequencing used tumor tissue, collected before nivolumab (anti-PD-1) treatment. Receptor source: a person between 40 and 80 years old with oral cavity squamous cell carcinoma. Both conserved end residues are part of each CDR3. A D gene is named only where the DNA matches it firmly. For some rows the clone size is stated as once, few or many, or as a class when expanded; others skip it.

TRBJ2-1 | few | TRBV14 | TRBD2 | TGTGCCAGCAGCCAAGTTACCCCGGCCCTAGCGGGAGGGTTACCTGAGCAGTTCTTC | CASSQVTPALAGGLPEQFF
TRBJ1-1 | few | TRBV5-1 | . | TGCGCCAGCAGCTTGACGGGGCCCCAGGACACTGAAGCTTTCTTT | CASSLTGPQDTEAFF
TRBJ2-2 | few | TRBV6-6 | . | TGTGCCAGCAGGCCCGGGCCGACGGGCACCGGGGAGCTGTTTTTT | CASRPGPTGTGELFF
TRBJ1-2 | . | TRBV5-4 | TRBD1 | TGTGCCAGCAGCTTAGGACAGGGTGGCAACTATGGCTACACCTTC | CASSLGQGGNYGYTF
TRBJ1-1 | . | TRBV7-9 | . | TGTGCCAGCAGCTTAGTGAACACTGAAGCTTTCTTT | CASSLVNTEAFF
TRBJ2-5 | . | TRBV2 | TRBD2 | TGTGCCAGCAGTGAAGCGCTTGGCACTAGCGGAAAAGAGACCCAGTACTTC | CASSEALGTSGKETQYF
TRBJ1-5 | medium-sized | TRBV28 | . | TGTGCCAGCACCATGGGGGGGGCCCGGCAGCCCCAGCATTTT | CASTMGGARQPQHF
TRBJ1-5 | . | TRBV6-5 | . | TGTGCCAGCAGTTACGTCCTAGAGCAGCCCCAGCATTTT | CASSYVLEQPQHF
TRBJ2-1 | . | TRBV5-1 | TRBD2 | TGCGCCAGCAGCTTGCCTCCGGAGCGGGAGGTCGATGAGCAGTTCTTC | CASSLPPEREVDEQFF
TRBJ1-1 | . | TRBV6-5 | . | TGTGCCAGCAGGGTGGGGGGGAACACTGAAGCTTTCTTT | CASRVGGNTEAFF
TRBJ1-4 | . | TRBV27 | TRBD1 | TGTGCCAGCAGTTTATCGCCGGGACAGTCCTTAGGAAAACTGTTTTTT | CASSLSPGQSLGKLFF
TRBJ2-1 | . | TRBV28 | . | TGTGCCAGCAGGACCGGCGGCTCCTACAATGAGCAGTTCTTC | CASRTGGSYNEQFF
TRBJ1-3 | . | TRBV5-1 | . | TGCGCCAGCAGCTTGGGGCCCGTGGGGTCTGGAAACACCATATATTTT | CASSLGPVGSGNTIYF
TRBJ2-7 | few | TRBV2 | TRBD2 | TGTGCCAGCAGGCAGACTAGCGGGAGGACCGAGCAGTACTTC | CASRQTSGRTEQYF
TRBJ2-5 | . | TRBV4-1 | . | TGCGCCAGCAGCCAAGATCTGCGGGGTGAGACCCAGTACTTC | CASSQDLRGETQYF
TRBJ2-7 | . | TRBV7-2 | . | TGTGCCAGCAGCGATCGGTCCGGGACAACCTACGAGCAGTACTTC | CASSDRSGTTYEQYF
TRBJ2-7 | . | TRBV11-1 | TRBD2 | TGTGCCAGCAGCCACCGGGACTATACTTACGAGCAGTACTTC | CASSHRDYTYEQYF
TRBJ1-1 | . | TRBV5-6 | . | TGTGCCAGCAGCTTTGGGGGAGGGTACACTGAAGCTTTCTTT | CASSFGGGYTEAFF
TRBJ1-1 | . | TRBV5-6 | . | TGTGCCAGCAGCTTACCAGTAACGAACACTGAAGCTTTCTTT | CASSLPVTNTEAFF
TRBJ2-2 | . | TRBV29-1 | TRBD2 | TGCAGCGTTGAGGGGCTTAATAGCGGGAAGCTGTTTTTT | CSVEGLNSGKLFF
TRBJ2-7 | . | TRBV4-2 | TRBD2 | TGTGCCAGCAGCCCACAGCGGGAACCCCCCTACGAGCAGTACTTC | CASSPQREPPYEQYF
TRBJ1-5 | . | TRBV28 | . | TGTGCCAGCAGTTTCGGTAGGGTGGGCAATCAGCCCCAGCATTTT | CASSFGRVGNQPQHF
TRBJ2-1 | . | TRBV15 | . | TGTGCCACCAGCGAACGGGGGACTTACAATGAGCAGTTCTTC | CATSERGTYNEQFF
TRBJ2-7 | . | TRBV27 | . | TGTGCCAGCAGTTCCGCCCTCTCCTACGAGCAGTACTTC | CASSSALSYEQYF
TRBJ2-5 | . | TRBV30 | . | TGTGCCACTGGTTGGGGAGAGACCCAGTACTTC | CATGWGETQYF
TRBJ1-1 | . | TRBV6-1 | . | TGTGCCAGCAGTGAATTCCGGGTCACTGAAGCTTTCTTT | CASSEFRVTEAFF
TRBJ1-4 | few | TRBV7-9 | . | TGTGCCAGCAGCCCCCGGGCGAGCCCTAATGAAAAACTGTTTTTT | CASSPRASPNEKLFF
TRBJ1-5 | medium-sized | TRBV5-6 | . | TGTGCCAGCAGACGATACGGACGGGAAAATCAGCCCCAGCATTTT | CASRRYGRENQPQHF
TRBJ2-3 | . | TRBV27 | TRBD2 | TGTGCCAGCAGTTCAAGGGGACTAGCGGGAGGACAAGATACGCAGTATTTT | CASSSRGLAGGQDTQYF
TRBJ2-7 | few | TRBV10-2 | TRBD1 | TGCGCCAGCAGTGTTCCGGGACAGGCCGTATCGGGAGAGCAGTACTTC | CASSVPGQAVSGEQYF
TRBJ2-5 | . | TRBV30 | TRBD1 | TGTGCCTGGAGATCCCCCCGGGACAGGGTATTAGAAGAGACCCAGTACTTC | CAWRSPRDRVLEETQYF
TRBJ2-1 | . | TRBV25-1 | . | TGTGCCAGCAGACTTTACAATGAGCAGTTCTTC | CASRLYNEQFF
TRBJ2-1 | . | TRBV30 | . | TGTGCCTGGAGTGTACGGTGGGAGCAGTTCTTC | CAWSVRWEQFF
TRBJ2-3 | few | TRBV27 | . | TGTGCCAGCAGTTTTAGTCTCCCCCAGGCAGGGAGACAAGATACGCAGTATTTT | CASSFSLPQAGRQDTQYF
TRBJ2-2 | once | TRBV5-1 | TRBD1 | TGCGCCAGCCGACCGACAGGGGTAATATCCACCGGGGAGCTGTTTTTT | CASRPTGVISTGELFF
TRBJ2-7 | few | TRBV5-5 | . | TGTGCCAGCAGCTTCCTACTAGCATCCTACGAGCAGTACTTC | CASSFLLASYEQYF
TRBJ2-3 | . | TRBV5-1 | TRBD2 | TGCGCCAGCAGAGGGGAACTAGCGGGAGGGCCGGTAGATACGCAGTATTTT | CASRGELAGGPVDTQYF
TRBJ2-1 | . | TRBV5-4 | TRBD1 | TGTGCCAGCAGCTCCTCGACAGGGGGGGGCAATGAGCAGTTCTTC | CASSSSTGGGNEQFF
TRBJ2-5 | few | TRBV5-1 | TRBD2 | TGCGCCAGCACCCCAGGGGTAGCGGGAGGAGAGACCCAGTACTTC | CASTPGVAGGETQYF
TRBJ2-2 | large | TRBV2 | TRBD1 | TGTGCCAGCAGTGAGGGACAGTTGAACACCGGGGAGCTGTTTTTT | CASSEGQLNTGELFF
TRBJ2-3 | once | TRBV6-1 | TRBD1 | TGTGCCAGCAGCCCCAGGGGGCCCAGCACAGATACGCAGTATTTT | CASSPRGPSTDTQYF
TRBJ2-7 | few | TRBV5-4 | . | TGTGCCAGCAGCTTGAATATGGGATTTGGCTACGAGCAGTACTTC | CASSLNMGFGYEQYF
TRBJ2-1 | . | TRBV28 | . | TGTGCCAGCAGTTCCCAGGGAGGGGGAGGACACAATGAGCAGTTCTTC | CASSSQGGGGHNEQFF
TRBJ1-1 | . | TRBV7-6 | . | TGTGCCAGCAGCTTGCCCTCTCGGGGAGCGGGTGAAGCTTTCTTT | CASSLPSRGAGEAFF
TRBJ2-5 | few | TRBV28 | TRBD2 | TGTGCCAGCAGTTCCCTCAGCGGGAGTAAAGAGACCCAGTACTTC | CASSSLSGSKETQYF
TRBJ2-1 | . | TRBV29-1 | . | TGCAGCGTTGGTCAAAGCGGCTACAATGAGCAGTTCTTC | CSVGQSGYNEQFF
TRBJ2-4 | . | TRBV6-1 | . | TGTGCCAGCAGTGAAGGGACAAACATTCAGTACTTC | CASSEGTNIQYF
TRBJ2-1 | few | TRBV5-1 | TRBD1 | TGCGCCTGCCGGACAGGGGTAAACAATGAGCAGTTCTTC | CACRTGVNNEQFF
TRBJ1-4 | . | TRBV28 | TRBD1 | TGTGCCACCCGGGACAGCGTAGCAACTAATGAAAAACTGTTTTTT | CATRDSVATNEKLFF
TRBJ2-7 | . | TRBV6-4 | TRBD1 | TGTGCCAGCGGCTTCGGACAGGACTCCTACGAGCAGTACTTC | CASGFGQDSYEQYF
TRBJ1-2 | . | TRBV28 | . | TGTGCCAGCAGTGCCTACCTCAGCGGCTATGGCTACACCTTC | CASSAYLSGYGYTF
TRBJ2-7 | . | TRBV28 | . | TGTGCCAGCAGTAATCAGGGTACTTCTTACGAGCAGTACTTC | CASSNQGTSYEQYF
TRBJ1-2 | . | TRBV7-9 | . | TGTGCCAGCAGCTTAGCCCCGATGCTTAACTATGGCTACACCTTC | CASSLAPMLNYGYTF
TRBJ2-1 | . | TRBV6-5 | TRBD1 | TGTGCCAGCAGCGGGGGACAGGGTATTGTCCATGAGCAGTTCTTC | CASSGGQGIVHEQFF
TRBJ2-1 | few | TRBV19 | TRBD1 | TGTGCCAGCCATTTTTCCGGGACAGGGAGGAGTGAGCAGTTCTTC | CASHFSGTGRSEQFF
TRBJ2-7 | few | TRBV2 | TRBD2 | TGTGCCAGCAGAGATACTAGCGGGAGGTTCAACGAGCAGTACTTC | CASRDTSGRFNEQYF
TRBJ1-5 | few | TRBV11-2 | . | TGTGCCAGCAGCTTAGGGGGGGATCGCCAGCCCCAGCATTTT | CASSLGGDRQPQHF
TRBJ1-5 | . | TRBV6-1 | . | TGTGCCAGCAGTGAAGCAAAGGGTCAGCCCCAGCATTTT | CASSEAKGQPQHF
TRBJ2-3 | . | TRBV10-3 | . | TGTGCCATCAGTGATGGCACAGATACGCAGTATTTT | CAISDGTDTQYF